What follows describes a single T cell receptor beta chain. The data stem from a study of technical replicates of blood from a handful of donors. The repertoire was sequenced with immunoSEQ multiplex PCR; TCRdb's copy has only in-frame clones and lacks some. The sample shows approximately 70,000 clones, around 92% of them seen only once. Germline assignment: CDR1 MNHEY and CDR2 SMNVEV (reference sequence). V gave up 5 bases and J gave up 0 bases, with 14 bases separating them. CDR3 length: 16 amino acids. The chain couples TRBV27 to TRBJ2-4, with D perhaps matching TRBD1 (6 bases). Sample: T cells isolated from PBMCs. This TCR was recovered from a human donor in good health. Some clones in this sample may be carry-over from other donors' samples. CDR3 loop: CASSALGHLAKNIQYF. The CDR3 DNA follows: TGTGCCAGCAGTGCCCTGGGACACCTAGCCAAAAACATTCAGTACTTC.